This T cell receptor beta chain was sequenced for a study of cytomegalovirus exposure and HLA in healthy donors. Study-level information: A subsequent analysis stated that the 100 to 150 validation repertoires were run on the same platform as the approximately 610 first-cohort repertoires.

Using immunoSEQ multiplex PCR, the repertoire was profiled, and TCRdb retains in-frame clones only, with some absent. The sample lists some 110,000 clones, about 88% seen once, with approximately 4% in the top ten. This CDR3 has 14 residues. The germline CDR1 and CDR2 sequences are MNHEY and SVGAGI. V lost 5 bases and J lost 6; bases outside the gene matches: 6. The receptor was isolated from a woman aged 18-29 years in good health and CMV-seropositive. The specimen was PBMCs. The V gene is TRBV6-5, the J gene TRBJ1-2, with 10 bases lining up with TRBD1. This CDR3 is CASSRTGTGDGYTF. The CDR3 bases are TGTGCCAGCAGTCGGACCGGGACAGGGGATGGCTACACCTTC.